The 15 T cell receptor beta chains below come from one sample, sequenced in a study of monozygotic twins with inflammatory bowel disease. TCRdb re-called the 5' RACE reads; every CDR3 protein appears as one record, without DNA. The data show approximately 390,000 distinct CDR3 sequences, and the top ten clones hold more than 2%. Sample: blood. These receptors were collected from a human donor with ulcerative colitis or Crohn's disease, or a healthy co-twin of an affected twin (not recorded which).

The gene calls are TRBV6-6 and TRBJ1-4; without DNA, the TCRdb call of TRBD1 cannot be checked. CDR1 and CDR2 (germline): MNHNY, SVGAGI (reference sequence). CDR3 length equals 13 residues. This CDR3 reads CASSYHTQGGLFF.

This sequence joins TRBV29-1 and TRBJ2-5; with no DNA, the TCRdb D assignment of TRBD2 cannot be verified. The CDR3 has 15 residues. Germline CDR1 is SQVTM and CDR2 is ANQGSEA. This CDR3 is CSVEKAGRGLETQYF.

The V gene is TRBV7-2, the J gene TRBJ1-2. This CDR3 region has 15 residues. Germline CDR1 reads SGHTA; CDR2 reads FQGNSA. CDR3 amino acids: CASSLEKGTVYGYTF.

CDR3 amino acids: CASSENWGPYNEQFF. The chain has TRBV6-1 and TRBJ2-1. Germline V lookup: CDR1 MNHNS, CDR2 SASEGT. This CDR3 comprises 15 residues.

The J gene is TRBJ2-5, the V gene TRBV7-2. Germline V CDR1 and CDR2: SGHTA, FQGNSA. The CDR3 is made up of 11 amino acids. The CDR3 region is CASRYEETQYF.

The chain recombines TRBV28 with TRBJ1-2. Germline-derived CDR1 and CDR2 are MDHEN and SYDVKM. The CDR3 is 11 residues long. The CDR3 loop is CASSPKRGYTF.

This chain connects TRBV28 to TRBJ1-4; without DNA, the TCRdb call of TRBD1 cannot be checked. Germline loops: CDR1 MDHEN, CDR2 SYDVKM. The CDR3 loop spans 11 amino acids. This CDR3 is CASRGEEKLFF.

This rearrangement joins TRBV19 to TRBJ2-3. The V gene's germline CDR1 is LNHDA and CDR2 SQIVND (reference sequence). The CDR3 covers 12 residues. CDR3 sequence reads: CASSPSHNTQYF.

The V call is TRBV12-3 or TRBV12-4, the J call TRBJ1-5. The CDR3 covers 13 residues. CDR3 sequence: CASSFASSQPQHF.

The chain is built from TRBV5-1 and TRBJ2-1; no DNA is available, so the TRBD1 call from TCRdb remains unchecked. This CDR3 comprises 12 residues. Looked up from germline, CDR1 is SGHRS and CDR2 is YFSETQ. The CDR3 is CASSRDGNEQFF. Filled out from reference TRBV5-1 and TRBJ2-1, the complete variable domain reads KAGVTQTPRYLIKTRGQQVTLSCSPISGHRSVSWYQQTPGQGLQFLFEYFSETQRNKGNFPGRFSGRQFSNSRSEMNVSTLELGDSALYLCASSRDGNEQFFGPGTRLTVL.

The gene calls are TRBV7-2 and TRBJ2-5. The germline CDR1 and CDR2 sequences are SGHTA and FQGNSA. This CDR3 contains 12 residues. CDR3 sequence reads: CASSLAGETQYF.

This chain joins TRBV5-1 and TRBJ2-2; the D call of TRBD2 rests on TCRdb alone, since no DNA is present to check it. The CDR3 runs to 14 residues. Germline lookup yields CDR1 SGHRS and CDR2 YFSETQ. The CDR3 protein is CASSLGDYTGELFF.

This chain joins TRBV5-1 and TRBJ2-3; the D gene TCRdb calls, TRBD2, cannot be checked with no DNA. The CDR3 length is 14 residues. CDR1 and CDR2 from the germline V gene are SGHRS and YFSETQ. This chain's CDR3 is CASSQRTATDTQYF.

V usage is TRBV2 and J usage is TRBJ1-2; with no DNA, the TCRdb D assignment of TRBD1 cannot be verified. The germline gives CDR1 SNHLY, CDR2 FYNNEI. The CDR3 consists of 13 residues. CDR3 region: CASRVDRGNGYTF.

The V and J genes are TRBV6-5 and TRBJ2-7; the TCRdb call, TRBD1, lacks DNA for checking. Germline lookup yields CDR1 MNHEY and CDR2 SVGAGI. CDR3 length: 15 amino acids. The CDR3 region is CASRHSGTGTYEQYF.